This section outlines one T cell receptor beta chain sequence together with its context. Its antigen is not known. The V gene lost 5 bases and the J gene lost 5 bases, with 16 bases spanning the gap. The CDR3 totals 15 residues. This sample was taken from a study of response to subunit inactivated influenza vaccine. General study results and limits: A suggestion made by the authors is that each seasonal influenza vaccination recruits few new T cells.

Using its own MiXCR run on the RT-PCR reads, TCRdb lists one record per CDR3 protein. The repertoire holds 860,000 or so distinct CDR3 sequences, less than 25% seen once, with 9.5% to 13% in the top ten. This rearrangement joins TRBV12-3 or TRBV12-4 to TRBJ2-1; D may be TRBD2 (6 bases). This clonotype was obtained from a man aged 50-60 years who received an inactivated influenza vaccine. Here the sequenced sample was PBMCs from blood, taken 4 to 6 days after vaccination. The CDR3 nucleotides are TGTGCCAGCAGTCACCCGGGACTCCTAAACAATGAGCAGTTCTTC. Amino acids: CASSHPGLLNNEQFF.